The clone carrying this T cell receptor beta chain was seen once. Its antigen is unknown. The sample is drawn from a study of cytomegalovirus exposure and HLA in healthy donors. Whole-study results and caveats: Immune exposure information comprised only CMV serostatus. The listing of 150 to 200 TCR beta chains classed them as cytomegalovirus-associated.

Trimming cost V 2 bases and J 11 bases, with 16 bases left between them. Looked up from germline, CDR1 is SGHDT and CDR2 is YYEEEE. This CDR3 region has 13 residues. The PCR made use of 60 Vbeta and 13 Jbeta primers. Clones were read by immunoSEQ multiplex PCR, and TCRdb kept only the in-frame ones, dropping some. The sample holds about 38,000 clones, approximately 71% seen once. The origin of this receptor is a man aged 45-60 years in good health and CMV-seropositive. Sequencing was performed on PBMCs. The V and J genes are TRBV5-6 and TRBJ1-1; D ambiguous. The CDR3: CASSLSGPRRAFF. For the CDR3, the DNA is TGTGCCAGCAGCTTATCCGGACCCCGGAGGGCTTTCTTT.